A single sample gave rise to the 20 T cell receptor beta chains below, sequenced in a study of tumor-infiltrating lymphocytes in glioblastoma multiforme. TCRB libraries came from RNA via three nested multiplex PCR rounds. TCRdb reprocessed the multiplex PCR reads with MiXCR, giving one entry per CDR3 protein. The sample lists some 15,000 distinct CDR3 sequences; under 85% were seen once. Sequenced input: brain tumor tissue. These receptors were taken from a male donor with glioblastoma.

The chain uses TRBV7-9 and TRBJ2-3; 9 bases line up with TRBD2. Germline loops: CDR1 SEHNR, CDR2 FQNEAQ (reference sequence). Trimming took 7 bases from V and 3 from J; bases not matched to a gene: 8. This CDR3 comprises 15 residues. CDR3 loop: CASTNLAGDTDTQYF. DNA of the CDR3: TGTGCCAGCACCAATTTAGCGGGAGATACAGATACGCAGTATTTT.

This clonotype was detected once. One end of the junction fails to match germline, which may point to a read error. The chain employs TRBV4-2 and TRBJ2-5, with a tentative D call TRBD2 (6 bases). CDR3 length: 14 residues. CDR1 and CDR2 (germline): LGHNA, YNFKEQ. Written as DNA, the CDR3 is TGTGCCATCAGCCAAGAACTAGCCGGAGAGACCCAGTACTTC. Its protein product is CAISQELAGETQYF.

For this clonotype: A read error may produce the germline difference seen at one junction end. The V and J genes are TRBV30 and TRBJ1-2; D remains unclear. From germline, CDR1 is GTSNPN and CDR2 SVGIG (reference sequence). The CDR3 loop spans 13 amino acids. The CDR3 loop is CAWSAGFNYGYAF. The CDR3 bases are TGTGCCTGGAGTGCGGGGTTTAACTATGGCTACGCCTTC.

The rearrangement links TRBV6-5 to TRBJ2-1; 7 nucleotides agree with TRBD2. The CDR3 sequence is 17 residues long. Germline V lookup: CDR1 MNHEY, CDR2 SVGAGI. Trimming cost V 0 bases and J 7 bases; bases outside gene matches: 12. The CDR3 loop reads CASSYSGGGRTWNEQFF. The CDR3, as DNA: TGTGCCAGCAGTTACTCGGGCGGGGGAAGGACGTGGAATGAGCAGTTCTTC.

The rearrangement uses TRBV29-1 and TRBJ2-7; no definite D call. Trimming removed 6 bases from V and 13 bases from J, with 19 bases in between. This CDR3 is built from 11 residues. CDR1 is SQVTM, CDR2 ANQGSEA, per germline. In DNA form, the CDR3 reads TGCAGCGTCGAAACACTTTACGAGCCATACTTC. It codes for CSVETLYEPYF.

This chain links TRBV11-3 with TRBJ2-6; no reliable D call. CDR3 size: 15 residues. Germline CDR1 SGHNT, CDR2 YENEEA. V was clipped by 3 bases and J by 0 bases, with 6 bases between them. CDR3 loop: CASSFGNSGANVLTF. The CDR3 DNA follows: TGTGCCAGCAGCTTTGGGAACTCTGGGGCCAACGTCCTGACTTTC.

Worth noting for this clonotype: The conserved phenylalanine or tryptophan is not found at the CDR3 terminus, so this likely reflects a read error. No DNA is shown, since the ends of the CDR3 on it are uncertain; the CDR3 is the one TCRdb lists. The J gene is TRBJ1-1, the V gene TRBV4-1. Germline CDR1 reads MGHRA; CDR2 reads YSYEKL. The CDR3 is 13 residues long, ends included. The CDR3 reads CASSQEISTEALY.

Comment on this clonotype: This may stem from a read error, because a much larger clone lies one nucleotide away. The CDR3 DNA sequence: TGTGCCAGCAGCTTCAAGCGGGGGGCAGAGGATACGCAGTATTTT. Its translation: CASSFKRGAEDTQYF. V is TRBV13 and J is TRBJ2-3, with 9 bases aligning to TRBD2. Trimming cost V 3 bases and J 6 bases; bases outside gene matches: 7. The CDR3 sequence is 15 residues long. CDR1 is PRHDT, CDR2 FYEKMQ, per germline (reference sequence).

About this clonotype itself: The junction departs from the called germline gene at one end, perhaps through a read error. This chain connects TRBV12-3 or TRBV12-4 to TRBJ1-6; the D is unclear. The CDR3 has 13 residues. The CDR3 spells CASSPLRRSPPHF. CDR3 coding DNA: TGTGCCAGCAGCCCCTTAAGGAGGTCGCCCCCCCACTTT.

This clonotype appeared many times. The chain has TRBV29-1 and TRBJ2-5; 9 nucleotides line up with TRBD1. Germline values: CDR1 SQVTM, CDR2 ANQGSEA. This CDR3 region has 15 residues. V lost 2 bases to trimming and J lost 2 bases; unmatched junction nucleotides: 6. CDR3 nucleotides: TGCAGCGTTGAAACTGGGACAGGGCGGCAAGAGACCCAGTACTTC. Translated: CSVETGTGRQETQYF. Filled out from reference TRBV29-1 and TRBJ2-5, the complete variable domain reads SAVISQKPSRDICQRGTSLTIQCQVDSQVTMMFWYRQQPGQSLTLIATANQGSEATYESGFVIDKFPISRPNLTFSTLTVSNMSPEDSSIYLCSVETGTGRQETQYFGPGTRLLVL.

The V call is TRBV12-3 or TRBV12-4, the J call TRBJ2-5; 8 positions agree with TRBD1. Germline trimming cut 1 base from V and 4 bases from J; bases unmatched to any gene: 2. This CDR3 contains 14 residues. CDR3 residues: CASSLDRGAETQYF. CDR3 sequence (DNA): TGTGCCAGCAGTTTAGACAGGGGGGCAGAGACCCAGTACTTC.

The chain links TRBV30 to TRBJ2-3, with 7 bases identical to TRBD2. CDR1 and CDR2 (germline): GTSNPN, SVGIG (reference sequence). V was clipped by 4 bases and J by 7 bases; unmatched bases: 8. The CDR3 has 13 residues. CDR3 sequence (DNA): TGTGCCTGGAACTGGGGGGGAACACATACGCAGTATTTT. Encoded protein: CAWNWGGTHTQYF.

The chain is built from TRBV20-1 and TRBJ2-1; TRBD1 might be the D (5 bases). Germline CDR1 DFQATT, CDR2 SNEGSKA (reference sequence). The CDR3 covers 14 residues. The V end was cut by 0 bases, the J end by 10 bases, with 16 bases between. CDR3 in amino acids: CSARDEAGPYEQFF. The CDR3 region has the DNA TGCAGTGCTAGAGATGAGGCAGGGCCATACGAGCAGTTCTTC.

This clonotype was picked up one time. Since no conserved phenylalanine or tryptophan closes the CDR3, a read error is the likely cause. This chain joins TRBV11-3 and TRBJ2-7, with unresolved D. The CDR3 sequence is 13 residues long. Germline CDR1 SGHNT, CDR2 YENEEA. V lost 7 bases, J lost 4 bases, and 14 bases lay in between. CDR3: CASNLSMGYEQYL. The CDR3 DNA sequence: TGTGCCAGCAATCTATCCATGGGTTACGAGCAGTACCTC.

On this clonotype: The conserved phenylalanine or tryptophan is not found at the CDR3 terminus, so this likely reflects a read error. Because the CDR3's place on the DNA is in doubt, the DNA is left out and the CDR3 is given as listed by TCRdb. The V call is TRBV11-2, the J call TRBJ2-3; whether TRBD2, the table's D call, matches the DNA was not checked. Inclusive of both ends, the CDR3 amounts to 14 amino acids. Germline assignment: CDR1 SGHAT and CDR2 FQNNGV. CDR3 sequence reads: CASSSTSGTDTRYS.

The V and J genes are TRBV20-1 and TRBJ2-1, with D perhaps TRBD2 (5 bases). This CDR3 spans 15 amino acids. The ends were cut back, 4 bases at V and 0 bases at J, with 13 bases in the middle. The germline CDR1 and CDR2 sequences are DFQATT and SNEGSKA (reference sequence). CDR3 protein: CSATEDSISYNEQFF. The CDR3 DNA sequence: TGCAGTGCTACCGAGGACTCGATCTCCTACAATGAGCAGTTCTTC.

This clonotype was seen a few times. The CDR3 does not end in the conserved phenylalanine or tryptophan, so this is likely a read error. The V call is TRBV12-3 or TRBV12-4, the J call TRBJ1-6; 7 positions agree with TRBD1. The CDR3 spans 13 residues. CDR3 region: CDSSPFRGSPLHL. The CDR3 DNA is TGTGACAGCAGCCCCTTCAGGGGGTCACCCCTCCACTTG.

This rearrangement joins TRBV20-1 to TRBJ2-2, with D hard to call. The V end was cut by 4 bases, the J end by 0 bases, with 15 bases between. CDR1 and CDR2 from the germline V gene are DFQATT and SNEGSKA (reference sequence). The CDR3 sequence is 16 residues long. The CDR3 loop reads CSAIDWTKSNTGELFF. Written as DNA, the CDR3 is TGCAGTGCTATAGATTGGACCAAGTCGAACACCGGGGAGCTGTTTTTT.

The chain uses TRBV29-1 and TRBJ1-2; the match to TRBD1 covers 8 bases. V was clipped by 3 bases and J by 2 bases; unmatched bases: 2. The CDR3 extends over 13 amino acids. CDR1 SQVTM and CDR2 ANQGSEA come from the germline V gene. CDR3 amino acids: CSVDGQGNYGYTF. CDR3 sequence (DNA): TGCAGCGTTGATGGACAGGGAAACTATGGCTACACCTTC.

This clonotype was seen just once. The J gene is TRBJ2-2, the V gene TRBV20-1; D call uncertain. Between the trimmed V and J ends, which lost 4 bases and 3 bases, there was a span of 12 bases. Looked up from germline, CDR1 is DFQATT and CDR2 is SNEGSKA (reference sequence). The CDR3 loop spans 14 amino acids. CDR3 sequence reads: CSATPGGHTGELFF. The CDR3 region has the DNA TGCAGTGCTACCCCCGGCGGACACACCGGGGAGCTGTTTTTT.